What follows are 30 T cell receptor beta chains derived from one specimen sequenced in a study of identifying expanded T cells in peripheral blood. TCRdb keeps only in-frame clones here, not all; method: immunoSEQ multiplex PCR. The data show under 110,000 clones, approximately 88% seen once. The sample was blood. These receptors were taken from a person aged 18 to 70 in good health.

CDR3 sequence (DNA): TGTGCCAGCAGATGGACAGGGGTAGAGACCCAGTACTTC. It translates to CASRWTGVETQYF. The chain uses TRBV6-5 and TRBJ2-5; 9 nucleotides line up with TRBD1. V was clipped by 6 bases and J by 4 bases; unmatched bases: 3. The CDR3 spans 13 residues. Germline CDR1 reads MNHEY; CDR2 reads SVGAGI.

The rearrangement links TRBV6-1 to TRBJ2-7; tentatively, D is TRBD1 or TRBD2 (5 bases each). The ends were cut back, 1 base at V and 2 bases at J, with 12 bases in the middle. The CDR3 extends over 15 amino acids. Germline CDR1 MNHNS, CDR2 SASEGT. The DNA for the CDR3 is TGTGCCAGCAGTGAAGTTGGGGGATCCGCCTACGAGCAGTACTTC. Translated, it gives CASSEVGGSAYEQYF.

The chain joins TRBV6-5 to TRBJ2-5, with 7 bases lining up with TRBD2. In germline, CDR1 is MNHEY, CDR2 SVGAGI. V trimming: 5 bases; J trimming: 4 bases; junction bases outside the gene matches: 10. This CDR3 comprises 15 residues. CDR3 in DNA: TGTGCCAGCAGTCAGCGGACTAGGGCGGGAGAGACCCAGTACTTC. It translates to CASSQRTRAGETQYF.

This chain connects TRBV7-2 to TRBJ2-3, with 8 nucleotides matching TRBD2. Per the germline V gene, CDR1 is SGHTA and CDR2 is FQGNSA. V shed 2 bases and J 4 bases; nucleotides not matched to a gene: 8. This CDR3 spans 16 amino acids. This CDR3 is CASSLNSGGMADTQYF. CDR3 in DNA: TGTGCCAGCAGCTTAAACAGCGGGGGTATGGCAGATACGCAGTATTTT.

The CDR3: CASSFAGTKSYGYTF. CDR3 bases: TGTGCCAGCAGCTTTGCAGGGACAAAGAGCTATGGCTACACCTTC. The chain recombines TRBV7-2 with TRBJ1-2, with D perhaps matching TRBD1 (6 bases). In germline, CDR1 is SGHTA, CDR2 FQGNSA. With 3 bases removed from V and 4 bases from J, the gap between germline ends came to 15 bases. The CDR3 is made up of 15 amino acids.

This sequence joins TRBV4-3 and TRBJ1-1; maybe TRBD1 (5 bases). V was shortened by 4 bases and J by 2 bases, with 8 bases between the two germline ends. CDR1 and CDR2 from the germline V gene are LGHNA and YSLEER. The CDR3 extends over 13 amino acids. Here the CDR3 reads CASSPDINTEAFF. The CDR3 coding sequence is TGCGCCAGCAGCCCGGACATAAACACTGAAGCTTTCTTT.

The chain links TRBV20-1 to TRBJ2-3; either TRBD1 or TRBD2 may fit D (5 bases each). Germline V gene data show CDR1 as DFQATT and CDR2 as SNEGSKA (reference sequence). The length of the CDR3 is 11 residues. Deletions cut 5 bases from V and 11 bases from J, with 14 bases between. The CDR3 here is CSAGDVDGQYF. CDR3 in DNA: TGCAGTGCTGGGGACGTGGATGGGCAGTATTTT.

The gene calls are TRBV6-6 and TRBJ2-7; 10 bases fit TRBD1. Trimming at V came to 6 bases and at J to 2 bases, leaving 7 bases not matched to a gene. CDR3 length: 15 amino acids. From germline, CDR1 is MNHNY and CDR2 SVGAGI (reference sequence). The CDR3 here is CASSYGGQGPYEQYF. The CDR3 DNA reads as TGTGCCAGCAGCTACGGGGGACAGGGGCCCTACGAGCAGTACTTC.

CDR3 in DNA: TGTGCCAGCAGCGTCAGCGGGGGCCAGACTTCGGATACGCAGTATTTT. This translates into CASSVSGGQTSDTQYF. This chain joins TRBV9 and TRBJ2-3; 8 bases are shared with TRBD2. CDR1 and CDR2 (germline): SGDLS, YYNGEE. The V gene end was trimmed by 2 bases and the J gene end by 6 bases; junction bases not matched to a gene: 11. This CDR3 is 16 amino acids long.

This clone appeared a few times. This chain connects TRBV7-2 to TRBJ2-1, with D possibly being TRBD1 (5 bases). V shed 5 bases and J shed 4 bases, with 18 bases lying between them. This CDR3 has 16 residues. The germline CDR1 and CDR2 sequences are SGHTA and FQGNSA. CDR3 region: CASSLATGDYYNEQFF. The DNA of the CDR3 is TGTGCCAGCAGCCTCGCAACAGGAGATTATTACAATGAGCAGTTCTTC.

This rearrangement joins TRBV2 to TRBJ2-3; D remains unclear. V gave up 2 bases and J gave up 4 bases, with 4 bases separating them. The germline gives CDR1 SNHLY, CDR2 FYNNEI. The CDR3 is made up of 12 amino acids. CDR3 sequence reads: CASSERSDTQYF. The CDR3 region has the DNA TGTGCCAGCAGTGAAAGGTCAGATACGCAGTATTTT.

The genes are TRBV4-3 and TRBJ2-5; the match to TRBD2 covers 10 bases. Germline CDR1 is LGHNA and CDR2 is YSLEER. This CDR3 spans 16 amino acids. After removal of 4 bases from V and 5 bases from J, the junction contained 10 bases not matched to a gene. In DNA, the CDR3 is TGCGCCAGCAGCCCCGGGGTAGCGGGGGGCCGGGAGACCCAGTACTTC. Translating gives CASSPGVAGGRETQYF.

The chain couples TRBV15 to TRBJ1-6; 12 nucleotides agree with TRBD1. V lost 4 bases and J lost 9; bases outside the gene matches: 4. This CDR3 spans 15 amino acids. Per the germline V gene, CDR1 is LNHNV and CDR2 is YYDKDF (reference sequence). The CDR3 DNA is TGTGCCACCAGCACCGAGGGACAGGGGGCTTCACCCCTCCACTTT. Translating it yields CATSTEGQGASPLHF. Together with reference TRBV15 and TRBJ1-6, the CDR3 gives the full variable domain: DAMVIQNPRYQVTQFGKPVTLSCSQTLNHNVMYWYQQKSSQAPKLLFHYYDKDFNNEADTPDNFQSRRPNTSFCFLDIRSPGLGDTAMYLCATSTEGQGASPLHFGNGTRLTVT.

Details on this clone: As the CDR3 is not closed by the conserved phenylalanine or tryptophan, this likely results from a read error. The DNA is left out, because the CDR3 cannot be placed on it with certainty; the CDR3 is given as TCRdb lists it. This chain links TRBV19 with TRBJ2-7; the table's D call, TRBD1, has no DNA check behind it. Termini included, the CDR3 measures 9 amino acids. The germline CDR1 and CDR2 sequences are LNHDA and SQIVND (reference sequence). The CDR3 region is CASSFAQGN.

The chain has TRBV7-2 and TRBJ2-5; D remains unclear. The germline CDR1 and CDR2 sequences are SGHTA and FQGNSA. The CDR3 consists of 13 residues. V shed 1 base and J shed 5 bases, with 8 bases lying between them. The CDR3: CASSLVSVETQYF. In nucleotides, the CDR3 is TGTGCCAGCAGCTTAGTTAGTGTTGAGACCCAGTACTTC.

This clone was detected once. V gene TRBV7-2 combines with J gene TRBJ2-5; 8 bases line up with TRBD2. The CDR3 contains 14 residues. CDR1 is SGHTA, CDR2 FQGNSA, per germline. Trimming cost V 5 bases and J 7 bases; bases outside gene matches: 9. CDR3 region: CASSPREGSRTQYF. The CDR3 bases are TGTGCCAGCAGCCCCCGGGAGGGAAGTAGGACCCAGTACTTC.

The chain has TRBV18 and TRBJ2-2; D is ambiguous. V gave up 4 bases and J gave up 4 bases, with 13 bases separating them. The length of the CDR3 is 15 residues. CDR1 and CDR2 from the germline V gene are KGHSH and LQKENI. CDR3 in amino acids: CASSRLNSSTGELFF. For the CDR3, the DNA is TGTGCCAGCTCACGCCTCAACAGTAGCACCGGGGAGCTGTTTTTT.

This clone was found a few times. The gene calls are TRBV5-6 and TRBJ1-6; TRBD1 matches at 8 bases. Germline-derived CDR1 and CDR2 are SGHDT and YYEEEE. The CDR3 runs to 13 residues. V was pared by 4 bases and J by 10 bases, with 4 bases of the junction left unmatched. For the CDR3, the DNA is TGTGCCAGCAGCCTCGACAGGGGATCACCCCTCCACTTT. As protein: CASSLDRGSPLHF. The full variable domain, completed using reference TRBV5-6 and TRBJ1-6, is DAGVTQSPTHLIKTRGQQVTLRCSPKSGHDTVSWYQQALGQGPQFIFQYYEEEERQRGNFPDRFSGHQFPNYSSELNVNALLLGDSALYLCASSLDRGSPLHFGNGTRLTVT.

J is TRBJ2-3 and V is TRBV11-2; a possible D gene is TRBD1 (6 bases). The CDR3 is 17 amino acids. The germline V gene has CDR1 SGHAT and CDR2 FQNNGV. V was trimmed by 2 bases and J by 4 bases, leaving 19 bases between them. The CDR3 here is CASSLRLATGSPDTQYF. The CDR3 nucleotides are TGTGCCAGCAGCTTAAGATTAGCTACAGGGTCCCCAGATACGCAGTATTTT.

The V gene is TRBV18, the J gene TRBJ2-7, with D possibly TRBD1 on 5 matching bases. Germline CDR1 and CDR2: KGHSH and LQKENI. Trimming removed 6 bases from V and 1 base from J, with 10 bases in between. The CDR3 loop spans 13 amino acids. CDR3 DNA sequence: TGTGCCAGCTCTACGACAGATTCCTACGAGCAGTACTTC. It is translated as CASSTTDSYEQYF.

The CDR3 protein is CASSPYRKPTDTQYF. DNA for the CDR3: TGTGCCAGCAGTCCCTACAGGAAACCCACAGATACGCAGTATTTT. The chain couples TRBV27 to TRBJ2-3; tentatively, D is TRBD1 (5 bases). V lost 5 bases, J lost 2 bases, and 14 bases lay in between. Looked up from germline, CDR1 is MNHEY and CDR2 is SMNVEV (reference sequence). CDR3 length: 15 residues.

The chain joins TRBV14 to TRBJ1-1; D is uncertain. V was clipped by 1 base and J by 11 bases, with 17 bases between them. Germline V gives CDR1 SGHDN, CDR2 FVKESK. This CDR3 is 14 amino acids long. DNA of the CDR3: TGTGCCAGCAGCCAAGCCCTTCACCGAGCGCGGGCTTTCTTT. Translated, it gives CASSQALHRARAFF. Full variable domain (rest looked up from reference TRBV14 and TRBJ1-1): EAGVTQFPSHSVIEKGQTVTLRCDPISGHDNLYWYRRVMGKEIKFLLHFVKESKQDESGMPNNRFLAERTGGTYSTLKVQPAELEDSGVYFCASSQALHRARAFFGQGTRLTVV.

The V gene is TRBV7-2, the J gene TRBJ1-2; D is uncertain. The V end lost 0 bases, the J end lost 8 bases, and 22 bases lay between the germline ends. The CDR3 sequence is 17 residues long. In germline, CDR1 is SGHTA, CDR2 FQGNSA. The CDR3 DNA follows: TGTGCCAGCAGCTTAGCCCCCCCTGAGCAGGACGTCTACGGCTACACCTTC. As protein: CASSLAPPEQDVYGYTF.

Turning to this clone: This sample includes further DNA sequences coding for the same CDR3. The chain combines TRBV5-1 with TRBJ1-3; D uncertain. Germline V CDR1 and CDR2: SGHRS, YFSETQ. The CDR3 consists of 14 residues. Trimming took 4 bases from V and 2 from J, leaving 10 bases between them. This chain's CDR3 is CASSEGRPGNTIYF. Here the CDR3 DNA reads TGCGCCAGCAGCGAAGGGCGCCCTGGAAACACCATATATTTT.

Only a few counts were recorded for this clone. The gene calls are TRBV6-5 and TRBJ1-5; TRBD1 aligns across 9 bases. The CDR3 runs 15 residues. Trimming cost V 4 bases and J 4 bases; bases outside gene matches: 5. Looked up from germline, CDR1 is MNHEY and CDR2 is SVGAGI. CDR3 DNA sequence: TGTGCCAGCAGTTCTCTGACAGGGGGGAATCAGCCCCAGCATTTT. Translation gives CASSSLTGGNQPQHF.

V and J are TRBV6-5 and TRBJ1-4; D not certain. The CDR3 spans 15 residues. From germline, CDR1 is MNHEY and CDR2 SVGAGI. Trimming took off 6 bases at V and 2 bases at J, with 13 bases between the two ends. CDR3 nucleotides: TGTGCCAGCAGCCGCAGCCCTGACACTAATGAAAAACTGTTTTTT. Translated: CASSRSPDTNEKLFF.

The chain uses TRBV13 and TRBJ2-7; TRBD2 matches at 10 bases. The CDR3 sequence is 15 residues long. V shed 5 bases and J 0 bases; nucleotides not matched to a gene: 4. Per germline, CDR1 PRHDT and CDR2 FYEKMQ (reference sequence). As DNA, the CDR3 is TGTGCCAGCAGCCCAAAGCGGGGGGGCTCCTACGAGCAGTACTTC. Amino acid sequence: CASSPKRGGSYEQYF.

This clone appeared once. The DNA for the CDR3 is TGTGCCATCAGAAGTATTCCGTCCCATCGGGACACCCGAGGGGAGCAGTACTTC. Protein product: CAIRSIPSHRDTRGEQYF. The chain links TRBV10-3 to TRBJ2-7, with D maybe TRBD1 (6 bases). CDR1 is ENHRY and CDR2 is SYGVKD in the germline V gene. Trimming shortened V by 6 bases and J by 7 bases, and 31 bases separated the two germline ends. The CDR3 consists of 18 residues.

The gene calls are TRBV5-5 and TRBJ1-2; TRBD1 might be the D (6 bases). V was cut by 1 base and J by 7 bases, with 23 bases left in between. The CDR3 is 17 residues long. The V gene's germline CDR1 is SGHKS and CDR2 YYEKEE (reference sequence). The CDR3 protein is CASSLTNSQGLRLGYTF. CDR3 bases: TGTGCCAGCAGCTTGACGAACTCTCAGGGGTTGCGGCTTGGCTACACCTTC.

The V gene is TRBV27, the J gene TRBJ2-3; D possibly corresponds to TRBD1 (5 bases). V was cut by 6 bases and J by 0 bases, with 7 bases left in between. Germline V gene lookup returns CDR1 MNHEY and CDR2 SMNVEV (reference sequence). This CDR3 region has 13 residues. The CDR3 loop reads CASRTASTDTQYF. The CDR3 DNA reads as TGTGCCAGCAGGACAGCTAGCACAGATACGCAGTATTTT.